This T cell receptor beta chain was captured in a study of shared clonotypes between healthy human individuals. The CDR3 covers 15 residues. Deletions cut 8 bases from V and 4 bases from J, with 20 bases between. Germline V CDR1 and CDR2: MNHEY, SVGAGI. About this clone itself: The antigen is not known.

Libraries were prepared by immunoSEQ multiplex PCR; TCRdb keeps only in-frame clonotypes and omits some of them. The sample lists over a million clones, about 77% occurring once. Study-wide results and limits: Naive CD4 clonotypes overlapped across a handful of donors at about 5.3%.

This TCR was recovered from a man aged 18-30 years in good health. The rearrangement joins TRBV6-5 to TRBJ1-1; TRBD1 is a possible D gene (5 bases). Sequenced: memory CD4+ T cells sorted from blood. As to subset: CD45RA-negative fraction. Written as DNA, the CDR3 is TGTGCCAGCCTGATGTCTCGGGGCGGGGGCACTGAAGCTTTCTTT. Protein: CASLMSRGGGTEAFF.